The clone carrying this T cell receptor beta chain has just a few counts. Its cognate antigen is unknown. Germline V gene data show CDR1 as SQVTM and CDR2 as ANQGSEA. The CDR3 is 12 residues long. The V gene end was trimmed by 5 bases and the J gene end by 5 bases; junction bases not matched to a gene: 5. The data are from a study of CD8+ T cells in alopecia areata. The overall study: A regimen of oral tofacitinib, 5 to 10 mg twice daily, was given to treated patients. Tofacitinib therapy took 6 to 18 months; 6 months off drug came after.

Study results and limitations: Compared with mice, patients displayed less clear TCR sharing, possibly for HLA-related reasons.

Extracted from the samples, RNA was reverse transcribed into cDNA to serve as the sequencing template. TCRdb's copy holds only in-frame clones and misses some; the assay was immunoSEQ multiplex PCR. The data hold a few hundred thousand clones, with under 70% observed a single time. The chain links TRBV29-1 to TRBJ2-5, with TRBD2 matching 7 bases. The receptor was isolated from a human donor with alopecia areata. Sequenced material: CD4+ T cells sorted from blood, taken at week 0. The CDR3 protein is CSVLFGGETQYF. The CDR3 region has the DNA TGCAGCGTTCTCTTCGGGGGGGAGACCCAGTACTTC.